Below are 30 T cell receptor beta chains sequenced from a single sample in a study. TCRdb passed the 5' RACE reads through MiXCR, listing each CDR3 protein once. The data contain just over 60,000 distinct CDR3 sequences, around 30% of them singletons. The sequenced sample was tumor-infiltrating naive CD4+ T cells sorted from the breast tumor. Documented subset: naive CD4+ T cells, CD4+CD45RA+CD25-. The receptors stem from a female donor with breast cancer.

To note about this clonotype: With a much larger clone just one base away, this may be a read error. Given the absence of the conserved phenylalanine or tryptophan at the CDR3 end, a read error is likely. This rearrangement joins TRBV6-5 to TRBJ2-7; 8 bases are shared with TRBD2. V lost 5 bases to trimming and J lost 3 bases; unmatched junction nucleotides: 9. The CDR3 has 15 residues. The V gene's germline CDR1 is MNHEY and CDR2 SVGAGI. The CDR3 bases are TGTGCCAGCAGTCGGTCGGGACTAGGGGACTACGAGCAGTACTCC. Translated, it gives CASSRSGLGDYEQYS.

The table lists this clonotype with many counts. This chain connects TRBV9 to TRBJ1-3; the D gene is possibly TRBD1 (6 bases). Trimming pared 3 bases from V and 3 bases from J, leaving 10 bases between. This CDR3 has 14 residues. Germline CDR1 reads SGDLS; CDR2 reads YYNGEE. The CDR3 is CASSASGDGNTIYF. DNA for the CDR3: TGTGCCAGCAGCGCGTCAGGGGATGGAAACACCATATATTTT.

This clonotype was recorded many times. The rearrangement uses TRBV7-3 and TRBJ2-1; 12 nucleotides match TRBD2. Trimming took 6 bases from V and 7 from J; bases not matched to a gene: 10. The germline CDR1 and CDR2 sequences are SGHTA and FQGTGA. This CDR3 spans 16 amino acids. The CDR3 loop reads CASSRSSGGEGNEQFF. Here the CDR3 DNA reads TGTGCCAGCAGTCGGTCTAGCGGGGGGGAAGGGAATGAGCAGTTCTTC.

The rearrangement uses TRBV5-1 and TRBJ2-5; D perhaps matches TRBD1 (5 bases). Between the trimmed V and J ends, which lost 1 base and 0 bases, there was a span of 7 bases. Germline values: CDR1 SGHRS, CDR2 YFSETQ. The CDR3 has 14 amino acids. CDR3 sequence: CASSLMTDQETQYF. The CDR3, as DNA: TGCGCCAGCAGCTTGATGACAGACCAAGAGACCCAGTACTTC. Drawing the rest from reference TRBV5-1 and TRBJ2-5, the complete variable domain is KAGVTQTPRYLIKTRGQQVTLSCSPISGHRSVSWYQQTPGQGLQFLFEYFSETQRNKGNFPGRFSGRQFSNSRSEMNVSTLELGDSALYLCASSLMTDQETQYFGPGTRLLVL.

The rearrangement joins TRBV20-1 to TRBJ1-3, with D possibly TRBD1 on 6 matching bases. The germline V and J ends were trimmed by 3 bases and 0 bases, with 15 bases remaining between them. Germline lookup yields CDR1 DFQATT and CDR2 SNEGSKA (reference sequence). The CDR3 totals 16 residues. CDR3 nucleotides: TGCAGTGCTAGTCAGGGGAAGTCCTCCTCTGGAAACACCATATATTTT. This encodes CSASQGKSSSGNTIYF.

This clonotype has only a few counts. V is TRBV4-2 and J is TRBJ1-4; 9 bases match TRBD1. The V gene's germline CDR1 is LGHNA and CDR2 YNFKEQ. J gave up 7 bases and V 0 bases, and 3 bases lay outside the gene matches. CDR3 length: 15 amino acids. CDR3 nucleotide sequence: TGTGCCAGCAGCCAAGAGACAGGGGGGGGTGAAAAACTGTTTTTT. This gives the protein CASSQETGGGEKLFF.

The genes are TRBV9 and TRBJ1-3; TRBD1 is a possible D gene (6 bases). The CDR3 has 15 residues. V shed 0 bases and J shed 1 base, with 8 bases lying between them. CDR1 and CDR2 from the germline V gene are SGDLS and YYNGEE. The CDR3, as DNA: TGTGCCAGCAGCGTAGGCGGGACATCTGGAAACACCATATATTTT. As protein: CASSVGGTSGNTIYF.

This clonotype was counted once. The junction shows a germline mismatch at one end, possibly a read error. V usage is TRBV7-9 and J usage is TRBJ2-1; no firm D call. Per germline, CDR1 SEHNR and CDR2 FQNEAQ (reference sequence). CDR3 length equals 15 residues. The CDR3 DNA sequence: TGTGCCGGCAGCTTCTCCAGGAGCTCCTACAATGAGCAGTTCTTC. Amino acids: CAGSFSRSSYNEQFF.

The V gene is TRBV20-1, the J gene TRBJ1-2; D gene unclear. The V gene lost 5 bases and the J gene lost 2 bases, with 12 bases spanning the gap. The CDR3 has 13 residues. Germline CDR1 and CDR2: DFQATT and SNEGSKA (reference sequence). CDR3 DNA: TGCAGTGCTCCCCTCGGGCAGAACTATGGCTACACCTTC. Its protein product is CSAPLGQNYGYTF.

The chain combines TRBV9 with TRBJ1-5; TRBD1 aligns across 8 bases. CDR3 size: 15 residues. Trimming at V came to 4 bases and at J to 1 base, leaving 4 bases not matched to a gene. CDR1 SGDLS and CDR2 YYNGEE come from the germline V gene. CDR3 residues: CASSRTGQSNQPQHF. CDR3 DNA sequence: TGTGCCAGCAGCAGGACAGGGCAGAGCAATCAGCCCCAGCATTTT.

The chain joins TRBV7-6 to TRBJ2-3; possibly TRBD2 for D (5 bases). Deletions cut 5 bases from V and 0 bases from J, with 15 bases between. The CDR3 consists of 16 residues. Looked up from germline, CDR1 is SGHVS and CDR2 is FNYEAQ. CDR3: CASSALGLGSTDTQYF. In DNA, the CDR3 is TGTGCCAGCAGCGCACTAGGACTGGGGAGCACAGATACGCAGTATTTT.

This clonotype has just a few counts. The chain employs TRBV12-3 or TRBV12-4 and TRBJ2-1; 9 bases agree with TRBD2. This CDR3 comprises 11 residues. Trimming at V came to 5 bases and at J to 15 bases, leaving 5 bases not matched to a gene. CDR3 amino acids: CASSLAGGPFF. CDR3 coding DNA: TGTGCCAGCAGTCTGGCGGGAGGGCCGTTCTTC.

This clonotype was detected a few times. V gene TRBV12-3 or TRBV12-4 combines with J gene TRBJ2-1; 10 bases line up with TRBD1. V gave up 5 bases and J gave up 2 bases; unmatched junction bases: 3. This CDR3 has 15 residues. This chain's CDR3 is CASSRQGATYNEQFF. For the CDR3, the DNA is TGTGCCAGCAGTCGACAGGGGGCAACCTACAATGAGCAGTTCTTC.

V is TRBV15 and J is TRBJ2-3; D remains unclear. The CDR3 is 14 residues long. V was shortened by 7 bases and J by 3 bases, with 14 bases between the two germline ends. From germline, CDR1 is LNHNV and CDR2 YYDKDF (reference sequence). CDR3 sequence reads: CATKPQLGTDTQYF. The CDR3 DNA reads TGTGCCACCAAGCCCCAGCTCGGTACAGATACGCAGTATTTT.

The rearrangement joins TRBV29-1 to TRBJ2-1; 15 bases align to TRBD2. This CDR3 region has 15 residues. Trimming took 4 bases from V and 11 from J; bases not matched to a gene: 9. CDR1 and CDR2 (germline): SQVTM, ANQGSEA. CDR3 nucleotides: TGCAGCGTTGTGGTAGGACTAGCGGGAGGGCTTAAGCAGTTCTTC. Amino acid sequence: CSVVVGLAGGLKQFF.

The V and J genes are TRBV6-2 or TRBV6-3 and TRBJ2-1; possibly TRBD1 or TRBD2 for D (6 bases each). V lost 0 bases and J 2 bases, leaving 14 bases between the germline ends. The CDR3 sequence is 17 residues long. CDR1 and CDR2 (germline): MNHEY, SVGEGT. CDR3 coding DNA: TGTGCCAGCAGTTACTCGAGGGGGGCTAGGGCCTACAATGAGCAGTTCTTC. It specifies CASSYSRGARAYNEQFF.

This clonotype was seen a handful of times. The chain has TRBV7-2 and TRBJ1-2, with 7 bases matching TRBD1. The CDR3 has 14 residues. The germline CDR1 and CDR2 sequences are SGHTA and FQGNSA. With V trimmed by 3 bases and J by 1 base, 2 bases remained unmatched. The CDR3 region is CASSFRDSNYGYTF. The CDR3, as DNA: TGTGCCAGCAGCTTCCGGGACAGTAACTATGGCTACACCTTC. Variable domain in full (rest from reference TRBV7-2 and TRBJ1-2): GAGVSQSPSNKVTEKGKDVELRCDPISGHTALYWYRQSLGQGLEFLIYFQGNSAPDKSGLPSDRFSAERTGGSVSTLTIQRTQQEDSAVYLCASSFRDSNYGYTFGSGTRLTVV.

V usage is TRBV20-1 and J usage is TRBJ2-7, with TRBD2 as a possible D gene (6 bases). The length of the CDR3 is 16 residues. The V and J ends lost 5 bases and 2 bases respectively, with 22 bases between them. The germline gives CDR1 DFQATT, CDR2 SNEGSKA (reference sequence). The CDR3 bases are TGCAGTGCTGAACCTGCTGGGGGGAAGGGGACCTACGAGCAGTACTTC. Its translation: CSAEPAGGKGTYEQYF.

For this clonotype: This clone may be a read error of a much larger clone one base away. V usage is TRBV6-1 and J usage is TRBJ1-1; D unresolved. V shed 5 bases and J shed 6 bases, with 13 bases lying between them. Germline V gives CDR1 MNHNS, CDR2 SASEGT. This CDR3 contains 13 residues. The CDR3 loop is CASSSLPGPEAFF. CDR3 in DNA: TGTGCCAGCAGTAGTCTGCCCGGGCCTGAAGCTTTCTTT.

This clonotype was seen only a few times. The gene calls are TRBV6-1 and TRBJ2-1; D is uncertain. CDR1 is MNHNS and CDR2 is SASEGT in the germline V gene. CDR3 length equals 14 residues. V was clipped by 0 bases and J by 9 bases, with 12 bases between them. The DNA for the CDR3 is TGTGCCAGCAGTGAAGCGCGTAGGTGGGCTGAGCAGTTCTTC. It is translated as CASSEARRWAEQFF.

This chain joins TRBV4-1 and TRBJ2-2, with 11 bases lining up with TRBD1. Trimming cost V 3 bases and J 4 bases; bases outside gene matches: 7. The CDR3 is 17 amino acids. Germline V gene sequence: CDR1 MGHRA, CDR2 YSYEKL. The CDR3: CASSQGGQGAGTGELFF. DNA of the CDR3: TGCGCCAGCAGCCAGGGCGGACAGGGGGCTGGCACCGGGGAGCTGTTTTTT.

The chain joins TRBV3-1 to TRBJ2-2; unclear D gene. CDR3 length equals 13 residues. In germline, CDR1 is LGHDT, CDR2 YNNKEL (reference sequence). V dropped 4 bases and J dropped 4 bases, with 7 bases sitting between them. CDR3 sequence: CASSPRSTGELFF. In DNA, the CDR3 is TGTGCCAGCAGCCCCCGGAGCACCGGGGAGCTGTTTTTT.

Of note for this clonotype: One junction end disagrees with the germline gene, perhaps due to a read error. This chain joins TRBV12-3 or TRBV12-4 and TRBJ1-5; 12 bases are a match to TRBD1. The CDR3 length is 16 residues. The CDR3 reads CASRRTGTGGGQPQHF. CDR3 DNA sequence: TGTGCCAGCAGGCGTACCGGGACAGGGGGCGGTCAGCCCCAACATTTT.

This chain joins TRBV7-7 and TRBJ2-7; no definite D call. This CDR3 has 14 amino acids. Germline CDR1 SSHAT, CDR2 FNYEAQ (reference sequence). The germline V and J ends were trimmed by 2 bases and 0 bases, with 8 bases remaining between them. The CDR3 loop is CASSLHFSSYEQYF. The CDR3 nucleotides read TGTGCCAGCAGCTTACATTTTAGCTCCTACGAGCAGTACTTC.

This chain connects TRBV9 to TRBJ2-1; the match to TRBD1 covers 9 bases. CDR3 size: 14 residues. The J segment lost 7 bases and the V segment lost 4 bases, leaving 6 bases of the junction unmatched. Germline values: CDR1 SGDLS, CDR2 YYNGEE. The CDR3 region has the DNA TGTGCCAGCAGCTCTCCGGGACAGGGTAATGAGCAGTTCTTC. Protein sequence: CASSSPGQGNEQFF.

This clonotype was counted only a few times. The V and J genes are TRBV20-1 and TRBJ1-4, with TRBD1 as a possible D gene (5 bases). The V gene's germline CDR1 is DFQATT and CDR2 SNEGSKA (reference sequence). V was clipped by 0 bases and J by 8 bases, with 13 bases between them. The CDR3 length is 14 residues. CDR3 DNA: TGCAGTGCTAGAGATTTCCAGGGAGCGGAAAAACTGTTTTTT. Translated: CSARDFQGAEKLFF.

Points on this clonotype: A much larger clone differs by one base, so this may be a read error. The V and J genes are TRBV6-1 and TRBJ1-6, with unresolved D. Looked up from germline, CDR1 is MNHNS and CDR2 is SASEGT. The CDR3 runs to 14 residues. This CDR3 is CASSSTWYSSPLHF. For the CDR3, the DNA is TGTGCCAGCAGCTCGACGTGGTATAGTTCACCCCTCCACTTT.

In its sample, this clonotype was seen a few times. The chain links TRBV5-1 to TRBJ1-1; a possible D gene is TRBD1 (6 bases). The CDR3 length is 14 residues. The V end was cut by 6 bases, the J end by 5 bases, with 17 bases between. Germline loops: CDR1 SGHRS, CDR2 YFSETQ. The DNA for the CDR3 is TGCGCCAGCAACCTGGGGGCGTCTGAAACTGAAGCTTTCTTT. Its protein is CASNLGASETEAFF.

The genes are TRBV5-1 and TRBJ2-1, with D tentatively TRBD2 (5 bases). CDR3 length: 13 residues. V was clipped by 4 bases and J by 15 bases, with 20 bases between them. Germline V gene data show CDR1 as SGHRS and CDR2 as YFSETQ. CDR3 nucleotides: TGCGCCAGCAGCACGGAGGATAGGGAAAGGTGGTTCTTC. It codes for CASSTEDRERWFF. Variable domain in full (rest from reference TRBV5-1 and TRBJ2-1): KAGVTQTPRYLIKTRGQQVTLSCSPISGHRSVSWYQQTPGQGLQFLFEYFSETQRNKGNFPGRFSGRQFSNSRSEMNVSTLELGDSALYLCASSTEDRERWFFGPGTRLTVL.

The rearrangement links TRBV2 to TRBJ1-1; TRBD1 might be the D (6 bases). This CDR3 is 14 amino acids long. CDR1 and CDR2 (germline): SNHLY, FYNNEI. With 5 bases removed from V and 1 base from J, the gap between germline ends came to 11 bases. The CDR3 nucleotides are TGTGCCAGCAGTAACTTAGGGGGGAACACTGAAGCTTTCTTT. This gives the protein CASSNLGGNTEAFF.